This TCR beta chain comes out of a study of T cell responses to AZD1222 COVID-19 vaccine. The study, taken as a whole, reports: There were repertoire samples only from the period after the peak T cell response. Donors, mostly white British, included more females; clonal diversity was possibly underestimated. Only 6 or 7 AZD1222 recipients tested seropositive at baseline. The study reported that nearly half of spike-specific TCRs target unmutated variant regions.

This clone was seen a single time. Its matching antigen is unknown. This CDR3 spans 18 amino acids. Germline CDR1 reads SGHTA; CDR2 reads FQGNSA. V shed 3 bases and J shed 0 bases, with 15 bases lying between them. Data came from immunoSEQ multiplex PCR; TCRdb stores just in-frame clones and leaves some out. The data show 100,000 to 150,000 clones, roughly nine tenths seen once. The source was peripheral blood, collected on day 0 of AZD1222 vaccination. The TCR was taken from an adult in good health. The V and J genes are TRBV7-2 and TRBJ1-6; D perhaps matches TRBD1 (6 bases). CDR3 sequence: CASSFSRTASSYNSPLHF. CDR3 DNA: TGTGCCAGCAGCTTCTCACGGACAGCGAGCTCCTATAATTCACCCCTCCACTTT.